The 9 T cell receptor beta chains below were found in one sample sequenced in a study of control samples from healthy donors and cancer patients. Data came from immunoSEQ multiplex PCR; TCRdb stores just in-frame clones and leaves some out. The sample contains about 45,000 clones, around 90% of which appear only once. Sequencing was performed on PBMCs. The receptors come from a woman between 35 and 50 years old with head and neck cancer.

The rearrangement joins TRBV10-3 to TRBJ2-1, with D tentatively TRBD2 (7 bases). The CDR3 has 12 residues. The V and J ends lost 3 bases and 9 bases respectively, with 9 bases between them. The germline V gene encodes CDR1 ENHRY and CDR2 SYGVKD. The chain's CDR3 is CAISEGGAEQFF. The DNA of the CDR3 is TGTGCCATCAGTGAAGGGGGGGCTGAGCAGTTCTTC.

Here the CDR3 reads CATSDRDRTYGYTF. The DNA for the CDR3 is TGTGCCACCAGTGATAGGGACAGGACTTATGGCTACACCTTC. The chain combines TRBV24-1 with TRBJ1-2, with 8 positions matching TRBD1. CDR3 length: 14 amino acids. Germline-derived CDR1 and CDR2 are KGHDR and SFDVKD. V dropped 3 bases and J dropped 5; count of bases not matched to a gene: 4.

The chain combines TRBV7-8 with TRBJ1-2, with D hard to call. CDR1 and CDR2 (germline): SGHVS, FQNEAQ. V was clipped by 5 bases and J by 13 bases, with 32 bases between them. The length of the CDR3 is 17 residues. The chain's CDR3 is CASSQTPDHSQTREITF. DNA of the CDR3: TGTGCCAGCAGCCAAACTCCAGATCATTCCCAAACTAGGGAGATCACCTTC.

This chain connects TRBV5-4 to TRBJ2-5, with TRBD2 matching 15 bases. CDR1 and CDR2 from the germline V gene are SGHNT and YYREEE (reference sequence). J gave up 5 bases and V 0 bases, and 5 bases lay outside the gene matches. CDR3 length: 17 amino acids. In DNA form, the CDR3 reads TGTGCCAGCAGCTTGGTGGGACTAGCGGGGGGCGAGGAGACCCAGTACTTC. Protein sequence: CASSLVGLAGGEETQYF.

This sequence joins TRBV4-1 and TRBJ2-1; a weak D match, TRBD2 (6 bases). This CDR3 region has 12 residues. Germline assignment: CDR1 MGHRA and CDR2 YSYEKL. V dropped 1 base and J dropped 8 bases, with 6 bases sitting between them. Written as DNA, the CDR3 is TGCGCCAGCAGCCAAGTAGCGGATGAGCAGTTCTTC. As protein: CASSQVADEQFF.

This chain connects TRBV11-3 to TRBJ2-1; 9 bases match TRBD1. CDR1 and CDR2 (germline): SGHNT, YENEEA. The CDR3 has 15 residues. V lost 5 bases, J lost 8 bases, and 10 bases stayed unmatched. The CDR3 is CASSPNRGQGDEQFF. The CDR3 DNA sequence: TGTGCCAGCAGCCCTAACAGGGGGCAAGGCGATGAGCAGTTCTTC.

The V gene is TRBV19, the J gene TRBJ1-6; D possibly corresponds to TRBD1 (5 bases). The V gene's germline CDR1 is LNHDA and CDR2 SQIVND (reference sequence). This CDR3 has 11 amino acids. V lost 7 bases and J lost 16, with 14 bases in between. As DNA, the CDR3 is TGTGCCAGTAACCCCGGGACCGTTCTCCACTTT. The encoded protein is CASNPGTVLHF.

The genes are TRBV2 and TRBJ1-2; TRBD1 aligns across 8 bases. V dropped 6 bases and J dropped 2; count of bases not matched to a gene: 5. Germline CDR1 SNHLY, CDR2 FYNNEI. This CDR3 is built from 14 residues. The CDR3 protein is CASSLGQGNYGYTF. Here the CDR3 DNA reads TGTGCCAGCAGCCTAGGACAGGGCAACTATGGCTACACCTTC.

The J gene is TRBJ1-1, the V gene TRBV14; 10 bases line up with TRBD1. The ends lost 5 bases at V and 7 bases at J; junction bases unmatched: 7. The CDR3 consists of 14 residues. The germline V gene has CDR1 SGHDN and CDR2 FVKESK. CDR3 sequence reads: CASSNSGTGVEAFF. The CDR3 nucleotides are TGTGCCAGCAGCAACTCTGGGACAGGGGTTGAAGCTTTCTTT.